This T cell receptor beta chain was profiled in a study of regulatory T cells in long-lasting Graves disease. Broader study findings: TRBV28, TRBJ1-2 and TRBJ2-5 were segments that persistent disease favored. Sharing of public clonotypes was greater in persistent patients (about 3,000) than in new patients (roughly 880).

To note about this clonotype: Its cognate antigen is unknown.

Combining iRepertoire HTBI primers with Arm-PCR of CDR3 regions, the authors built TCR beta libraries. TCRdb itself ran the multiplex PCR reads through MiXCR, one entry per CDR3 protein. The repertoire includes roughly 420,000 distinct CDR3 sequences, 15% to 19% of them detected once, and around a fifth sits in the top ten. Germline assignment: CDR1 KGHSH and CDR2 LQKENI. The CDR3 contains 14 residues. The V end lost 3 bases, the J end lost 4 bases, and 12 bases lay between the germline ends. Sample time point: newly diagnosed GD, antithyroid drugs for less than 3 months. Scientists built the TCR library using RNA that was extracted from PBMCs. In each case, Graves' disease was diagnosed per American Thyroid Association guidelines.

This sample comprised peripheral blood mononuclear cells (PBMCs), obtained at new diagnosis, from a patient treated with antithyroid drugs. The sequence came from a female donor with Graves disease. The chain carries TRBV18 and TRBJ1-2; D is uncertain. The CDR3 is CASSPGFGFYGYTF. CDR3 sequence (DNA): TGTGCCAGCTCACCGGGGTTCGGGTTCTATGGCTACACCTTC.